Reported below is one T cell receptor beta chain. The antigen it binds to is not known. Qualities for individual bases were not recorded, and no much larger clone is one base off. TCRbeta CDR3 regions were amplified from genomic DNA by means of the immunoSEQ Assay, a bias-controlled multiplex PCR. The study's processing was this. Nucleated cell counts per sample were estimated from amplification of reference gene primers within the assay. To quantify the absolute abundance of each unique TCRbeta CDR3 rearrangement, sequence reads were collapsed and filtered. For each sample, productive Simpson clonality was calculated as the square root of Simpson's diversity index across productive rearrangements. TCRdb's version of the immuneACCESS table is confined to in-frame rearrangements and falls short of the full clone set. An unresolved V gene accounts for under half of the shortfall where checked; the remainder is of unknown origin. V and J calls and clone size are as listed in that table; D and trimming were resolved from the DNA. This sample lists about 140,000 clones; 75% to 85% were detected once. The ten largest make up 9.5% to 13% of the sample.

This sample is drawn from a study of blood T cell repertoires in COVID-19 (TCRdb year 2020). As for the study more broadly: The collaborator samples originated in the United States, Italy and Spain and spanned the acute and convalescent phases of COVID-19. The prospective study material was composed of cDNA or gDNA derived from T cells, B-cell-depleted T cells, or PBMCs. Subjects who had been exposed to COVID-19, were actively infected with it, or had recovered from it provided the deeply sampled blood TCRbeta repertoires that made up the dataset. The repertoires were released in a freely available public database intended as a resource for research on the immune response to SARS-CoV-2. The samples were drawn from two sources: the first 160 participants of the ongoing ImmuneRACE study, and fewer than 1,500 subjects contributed by 6 global collaborators. Sample metadata almost always included a de-identified subject ID, COVID-19 status, age in years and sex. HLA class I and class II types, where available, came from metadata supplied by the sample provider rather than from assay-based typing.

The paper as a whole reports these results and caveats: Clinical and demographic metadata were provided uncurated, with the amount varying by source and participant.

Spanning cysteine to phenylalanine, the CDR3 consists of 13 amino acids. Solely the CDR3 DNA is kept, with 39 bases framed from the first base. Per the germline V gene, SGHNT is the CDR1 and YENEEA is the CDR2. V has 5 bases trimmed and J has 4 bases trimmed; junction bases matching no gene number 4. Whole blood was collected in K2EDTA tubes by collaborating institutions according to the institutions' own protocols. For TCRbeta analysis, collaborator samples were shipped as frozen whole blood, as isolated PBMCs, or as DNA extracted from either sample type. This TCR was recovered from a man between 60 and 70 years old with active or convalescent COVID-19. The sample comprised peripheral blood. The receptor chain draws on TRBV11-3 and TRBJ1-2, and TRBD1 aligns with 7 junction nucleotides. The DNA is TGTGCCAGCAGCCGCTCAGGGGGCTATGGCTACACCTTC. It translates as CASSRSGGYGYTF.